The table lists the clone carrying this T cell receptor beta chain with a few counts. The entry originates in a study of beta chain features in type 1 diabetes. Across the whole study: All samples together contributed 90 million to 130 million sorted cells for examination.

Expressed TCRB transcripts were sequenced because the entire RNA isolate underwent reverse transcription. TCRdb's table, derived via immunoSEQ multiplex PCR, lists solely in-frame clones and lacks some. Here the sample spans 150,000 or so clones, 7% to 10% being singletons. The germline V gene encodes CDR1 MNHNS and CDR2 SASEGT. V was pared by 0 bases and J by 4 bases, with 6 bases of the junction left unmatched. This CDR3 is built from 16 residues. This chain connects TRBV6-1 to TRBJ2-3, with 8 bases identical to TRBD2. The receptor comes from a woman between 18 and 29 years old in good health. Sample: central memory CD4+ T cells from blood. The CDR3: CASSEAVAGGPDTQYF. CDR3 sequence (DNA): TGTGCCAGCAGTGAAGCTGTTGCGGGAGGCCCAGATACGCAGTATTTT.